The rows below give T cell receptor beta chains drawn from one sample of a study of OX40 agonist ivuxolimab in advanced cancers. Libraries were prepared by immunoSEQ multiplex PCR; TCRdb keeps only in-frame clonotypes and omits some of them. Here the sample spans under 45,000 clones, around four fifths being singletons. Here the sequenced sample was CD4+ or CD8+ T cells sorted from blood, taken in a trial of the OX40 agonist ivuxolimab. Receptor source: an adult with an advanced solid tumor such as melanoma, head and neck, liver or kidney cancer. Each CDR3 is given with its conserved first and last residue.

v_gene | CDR3aa
TRBV7-6 | CASSPTPHGQALYEQYF
TRBV10-3 | CAIRGSGSDTDTQYF
TRBV6-1 | CASRTTGGQVGYTF
TRBV19 | CASSIKTANEPTDTQYF
TRBV5-8 | CASRTRDTNTGELFF
TRBV14 | CASSQDHNGYTF
TRBV10-1 | CASSGTSGSQETQYF
TRBV19 | CASSSSGLRETQYF
TRBV7-8 | CASSFDRQETQYF
TRBV7-2 | CASSGRTGAGANVLTF
TRBV11-2 | CASSLGGVYEQYF
TRBV29-1 | CSVEDRGGGKNYGYTF
TRBV13 | CASSPNLGVGGEQYF
TRBV5-1 | CASSLANGDTEAFF
TRBV9 | CASSAGGETQYF
TRBV7-9 | CASSFGSVNTEAFF
TRBV6-6 | CASNSFLERGQETQYF
TRBV19 | CASSPSAPSSYNEQFF
TRBV19 | CASRGTAGGTEAFF
TRBV6-4 | CASSVLMSGNQETQYF
TRBV10-3 | CAIGTDSNQPQHF
TRBV5-1 | CASSLAGVASGGQETQYF
TRBV12-5 | CASPNNSPLHF
TRBV6-5 | CASSYLGTSGQFF
TRBV6-6 | CASSYTGGGTEAFF
TRBV7-2 | CASSLLALNTEAFF
TRBV5-4 | CASSGTNYGYTF
TRBV5-6 | CASSPGQGREAFF
TRBV5-1 | CASSLDAGGAEQYF
TRBV2 | CASSFRRDFPSYEQYF
TRBV2 | CASNFLSMKTEAFF
TRBV5-4 | CASSLRDRDGYTF
TRBV7-2 | CASSTNGLASGKNIQYF
TRBV10-3 | CAISESIILRNTEAFF
TRBV6-1 | CASRFSGANIQYF
TRBV27 | CASSHGLREGYEQYF
TRBV18 | CASSPDTNSGNTIYF
TRBV7-2 | CASSSTLASYNEQFF
TRBV6-1 | CASRVASSYNEQFF
TRBV5-1 | CASSSEPEYNEQFF
TRBV11-1 | CASSFGGRYTQYF